The source of this T cell receptor beta chain is a study of shared clonotypes between healthy human individuals. Without sorting, samples used tens of millions of PBMCs for genomic DNA. Per the authors' pipeline: ImmunoSEQ output lacked quality scores and full-length reads, limiting matched filtering. Using immunoSEQ multiplex PCR, the repertoire was profiled, and TCRdb retains in-frame clones only, with some absent. That table gives V, J and clone size, and the DNA gave D and trimming. The data show around 510,000 clones, around three quarters seen once. V shed 1 base and J shed 5 bases, with 8 bases lying between them. This CDR3 has 13 residues. Per the germline V gene, CDR1 is LNHDA and CDR2 is SQIVND (reference sequence).

The origin of this receptor is a woman aged 40 to 50 in good health. Some clones in this sample may be carry-over from other donors' samples. V usage is TRBV19 and J usage is TRBJ2-5, with TRBD1 as a possible D gene (6 bases). Sequencing used PBMCs. Here the CDR3 DNA reads TGTGCCAGTAGTATAGTAACAGGGGAGACCCAGTACTTC. Amino acids: CASSIVTGETQYF.